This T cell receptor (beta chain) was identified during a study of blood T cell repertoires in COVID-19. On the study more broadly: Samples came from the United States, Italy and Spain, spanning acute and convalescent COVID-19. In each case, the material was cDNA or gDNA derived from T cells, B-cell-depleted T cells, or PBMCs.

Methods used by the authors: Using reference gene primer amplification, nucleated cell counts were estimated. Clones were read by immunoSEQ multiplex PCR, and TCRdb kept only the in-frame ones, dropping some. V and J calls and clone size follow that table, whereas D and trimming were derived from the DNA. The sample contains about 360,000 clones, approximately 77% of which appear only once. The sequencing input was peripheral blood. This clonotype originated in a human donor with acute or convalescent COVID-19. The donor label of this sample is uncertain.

CDR3 loop: CASSLVGSGYTDTQYF. Written as DNA, the CDR3 is TGCGCCAGCAGCTTGGTGGGTAGCGGGTACACAGATACGCAGTATTTT. The genes are TRBV5-1 and TRBJ2-3, with TRBD2 identical over 7 bases. Germline CDR1 SGHRS, CDR2 YFSETQ. This CDR3 is 16 amino acids long. After removal of 0 bases from V and 2 bases from J, the junction contained 6 bases not matched to a gene.